Given below is one T cell receptor beta chain in context. Trimming took 3 bases from V and 0 from J, leaving 12 bases between them. Germline CDR1 and CDR2: LNHDA and SQIVND (reference sequence). The CDR3 contains 15 residues. Measured with immunoSEQ multiplex PCR; TCRdb has only the in-frame clones, and not every one. Altogether some 70,000 clones are present, 92% being singletons, with the ten largest covering roughly 3.9%. The data originate from a study of T cell changes during pregnancy in multiple sclerosis. This TCR derives from a female donor in good health, enrolled as a control in a pregnancy study. This specimen was peripheral blood, taken after pregnancy. The rearrangement uses TRBV19 and TRBJ2-7; possible D gene TRBD2, 6 bases. The CDR3 region is CASSIVSGDSYEQYF. The CDR3 DNA reads as TGTGCCAGTAGTATTGTCTCGGGGGACTCCTACGAGCAGTACTTC.